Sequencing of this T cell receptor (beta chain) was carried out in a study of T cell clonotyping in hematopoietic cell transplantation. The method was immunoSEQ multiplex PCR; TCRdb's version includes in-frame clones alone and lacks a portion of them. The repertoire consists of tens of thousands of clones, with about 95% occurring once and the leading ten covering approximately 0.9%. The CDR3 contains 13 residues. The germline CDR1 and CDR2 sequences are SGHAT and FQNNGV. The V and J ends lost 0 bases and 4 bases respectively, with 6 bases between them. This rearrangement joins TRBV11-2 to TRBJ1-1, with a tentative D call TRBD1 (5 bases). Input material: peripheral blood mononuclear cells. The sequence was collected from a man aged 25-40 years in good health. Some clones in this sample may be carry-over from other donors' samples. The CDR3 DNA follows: TGTGCCAGCAGCTTAGAGGGGGGCACTGAAGCTTTCTTT. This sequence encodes CASSLEGGTEAFF.